These 27 T cell receptor beta chains share one sample of origin, sequenced in a study of blood T cell repertoires in COVID-19. TCRdb's table, derived via immunoSEQ multiplex PCR, lists solely in-frame clones and lacks some. The data contain a few hundred thousand clones, 65% to 85% of them singletons. The sample taken for sequencing was peripheral blood. These receptors originate from an older person with COVID-19, enrolled during active disease.

V gene TRBV14 combines with J gene TRBJ1-2; D might be TRBD1 (5 bases). The germline gives CDR1 SGHDN, CDR2 FVKESK. Between the trimmed V and J ends, which lost 0 bases and 4 bases, there was a span of 12 bases. There are 15 residues in the CDR3. The CDR3 nucleotides are TGTGCCAGCAGCCAAGATCAGGGCGGGAGCTATGGCTACACCTTC. Amino acid sequence: CASSQDQGGSYGYTF.

As to this clone: The junction departs from the called germline gene at one end, perhaps through a read error. The chain joins TRBV6-1 to TRBJ2-6; the D gene could be TRBD1 or TRBD2 (6 bases each). This CDR3 is 15 amino acids long. Germline V gene lookup returns CDR1 MNHNS and CDR2 SASEGT. CDR3 in amino acids: CASREGGLWANVLTF. CDR3 DNA: TGTGCCAGCAGGGAAGGGGGGCTCTGGGCCAACGTCCTGACTTTC.

The chain carries TRBV7-9 and TRBJ2-7; D is possibly TRBD2 (6 bases). The length of the CDR3 is 11 residues. Germline V gene lookup returns CDR1 SEHNR and CDR2 FQNEAQ (reference sequence). The V and J ends lost 8 bases and 4 bases respectively, with 9 bases between them. The CDR3 bases are TGTGCCAGCGGGGCGGGATACGAGCAGTACTTC. Translating it yields CASGAGYEQYF.

The chain uses TRBV27 and TRBJ1-2, with 7 bases lining up with TRBD1. The CDR3 spans 16 residues. Germline assignment: CDR1 MNHEY and CDR2 SMNVEV (reference sequence). Trimming at V came to 10 bases and at J to 0 bases, leaving 14 bases not matched to a gene. The CDR3 region is CATSGGTGTANYGYTF. DNA of the CDR3: TGTGCCACCTCTGGAGGAACAGGGACAGCTAACTATGGCTACACCTTC.

V is TRBV6-2 or TRBV6-3 and J is TRBJ1-1, with D perhaps TRBD1 (6 bases). The CDR3 consists of 14 residues. Germline lookup yields CDR1 MNHEY and CDR2 SVGEGT. Trimming took 3 bases from V and 0 from J, leaving 8 bases between them. CDR3 sequence: CASSYNRVNTEAFF. CDR3 nucleotides: TGTGCCAGCAGTTATAACAGGGTGAACACTGAAGCTTTCTTT.

This clone was recorded once. The CDR3 DNA follows: TGTGCCAGCAGTTTATCGCCAGGCGTGCTCTACGAGCAGTACTTC. Its translation: CASSLSPGVLYEQYF. The chain combines TRBV27 with TRBJ2-7; D remains ambiguous. The CDR3 has 15 amino acids. Germline CDR1 is MNHEY and CDR2 is SMNVEV (reference sequence). The V end was cut by 0 bases, the J end by 3 bases, with 12 bases between.

With regard to this clone: Other DNA sequences in the same sample also yield this CDR3. This rearrangement joins TRBV6-5 to TRBJ2-2; 9 positions match TRBD1. Germline CDR1 MNHEY, CDR2 SVGAGI. Trimming cost V 9 bases and J 3 bases; bases outside gene matches: 5. The CDR3 has 14 residues. CDR3 nucleotide sequence: TGTGCCAGTAGGAGGGACAGGGACACCGGGGAGCTGTTTTTT. Translation: CASRRDRDTGELFF.

The chain employs TRBV7-9 and TRBJ1-5; D is undetermined. The V end was cut by 5 bases, the J end by 9 bases, with 11 bases between. The CDR3 extends over 12 amino acids. Germline V gene sequence: CDR1 SEHNR, CDR2 FQNEAQ (reference sequence). CDR3 nucleotide sequence: TGTGCCAGCAGCATAGACCGGAGGCCCCAGCATTTT. Translation: CASSIDRRPQHF.

The chain has TRBV7-2 and TRBJ1-2; TRBD1 matches 8 bases. Trimming removed 4 bases from V and 8 bases from J; junction bases left unmatched: 6. CDR1 is SGHTA and CDR2 is FQGNSA in the germline V gene. This CDR3 has 13 amino acids. CDR3 DNA: TGTGCCAGCAGCTCCCCAGGGGGCCAAGGCTACACCTTC. It yields the protein CASSSPGGQGYTF.

The V gene is TRBV4-3, the J gene TRBJ2-7; D ambiguous. This CDR3 is built from 15 residues. V was pared by 1 base and J by 6 bases, with 16 bases between. Germline assignment: CDR1 LGHNA and CDR2 YSLEER. The CDR3 loop reads CASSQVQASLSEQYF. In DNA, the CDR3 is TGCGCCAGCAGCCAAGTTCAGGCGTCTCTTTCCGAGCAGTACTTC.

This rearrangement joins TRBV5-5 to TRBJ2-3; D possibly corresponds to TRBD2 (5 bases). The CDR3 sequence is 16 residues long. Germline V gene lookup returns CDR1 SGHKS and CDR2 YYEKEE (reference sequence). Trimming stripped 0 bases from V and 1 base from J, with 12 bases between. The DNA for the CDR3 is TGTGCCAGCAGCTTGGTCGGAGCCGGGGGCACAGATACGCAGTATTTT. Translating gives CASSLVGAGGTDTQYF.

This chain links TRBV5-4 with TRBJ1-3, with a tentative D call TRBD1 (6 bases). V was pared by 4 bases and J by 2 bases, with 16 bases between. Germline assignment: CDR1 SGHNT and CDR2 YYREEE (reference sequence). The CDR3 loop spans 16 amino acids. The CDR3 loop reads CASSTDSTHTGNTIYF. The CDR3 DNA sequence: TGTGCCAGCAGCACGGACAGTACCCACACTGGAAACACCATATATTTT.

V is TRBV6-5 and J is TRBJ1-1; D is uncertain. This CDR3 has 12 residues. Germline V gene lookup returns CDR1 MNHEY and CDR2 SVGAGI. The V end was cut by 5 bases, the J end by 4 bases, with 8 bases between. The CDR3 bases are TGTGCCAGCAGTCGACGGGGCACTGAAGCTTTCTTT. Amino acids: CASSRRGTEAFF.

J is TRBJ2-3 and V is TRBV28; no clear D gene. Germline V gene data show CDR1 as MDHEN and CDR2 as SYDVKM. The ends were cut back, 8 bases at V and 7 bases at J, with 13 bases in the middle. This CDR3 region has 12 residues. CDR3 in amino acids: CASGEAENTQYF. DNA for the CDR3: TGTGCCAGCGGCGAGGCGGAAAATACGCAGTATTTT.

The V gene is TRBV7-3, the J gene TRBJ2-1; D unclear. V was clipped by 2 bases and J by 6 bases, with 8 bases between them. The CDR3 is 13 residues long. Germline assignment: CDR1 SGHTA and CDR2 FQGTGA. CDR3 DNA sequence: TGTGCCAGCAGCTTACTAAACAGCAATGAGCAGTTCTTC. Translation gives CASSLLNSNEQFF.

The genes are TRBV9 and TRBJ2-4; 9 bases match TRBD2. Losses at the gene ends were 0 bases for V and 2 bases for J; bases not matched to a gene: 15. This CDR3 is built from 20 residues. Per germline, CDR1 SGDLS and CDR2 YYNGEE. The CDR3 DNA follows: TGTGCCAGCAGCGTAGTTGAAAAGGCGGGAGGGCCTCTTCCCAAAAACATTCAGTACTTC. This sequence encodes CASSVVEKAGGPLPKNIQYF. Full variable domain (missing parts from reference TRBV9 and TRBJ2-4): DSGVTQTPKHLITATGQRVTLRCSPRSGDLSVYWYQQSLDQGLQFLIQYYNGEERAKGNILERFSAQQFPDLHSELNLSSLELGDSALYFCASSVVEKAGGPLPKNIQYFGAGTRLSVL.

This chain connects TRBV6-5 to TRBJ2-5; 9 bases fit TRBD1. Germline CDR1 reads MNHEY; CDR2 reads SVGAGI. The CDR3 runs to 14 residues. The V gene end was trimmed by 7 bases and the J gene end by 3 bases; junction bases not matched to a gene: 6. CDR3 sequence (DNA): TGTGCCAGCAACTCGGACAGGGGTAAAGAGACCCAGTACTTC. It encodes CASNSDRGKETQYF.

The chain carries TRBV6-2 or TRBV6-3 and TRBJ2-5; 8 nucleotides agree with TRBD2. CDR3 length: 15 amino acids. Trimming removed 5 bases from V and 9 bases from J; junction bases left unmatched: 14. The V gene's germline CDR1 is MNHEY and CDR2 SVGEGT. The CDR3 here is CASSADSAGDPPQYF. CDR3 nucleotide sequence: TGTGCCAGCAGTGCCGACTCAGCGGGGGACCCTCCCCAGTACTTC.

This rearrangement joins TRBV3-1 (or the pseudogene TRBV3-2) to TRBJ2-1; 9 bases match TRBD1. Germline lookup yields CDR1 LGHDT and CDR2 YNNKEL (reference sequence). The CDR3 contains 12 residues. Trimming at V came to 4 bases and at J to 14 bases, leaving 6 bases not matched to a gene. The CDR3 sequence is CASSPRTGEKFF. The DNA of the CDR3 is TGTGCCAGCAGCCCTCGGACAGGGGAGAAGTTCTTC.

This sequence joins TRBV6-5 and TRBJ2-7, with 7 bases identical to TRBD1. Germline V gene data show CDR1 as MNHEY and CDR2 as SVGAGI. The CDR3 is 13 residues long. After removal of 5 bases from V and 5 bases from J, the junction contained 6 bases not matched to a gene. The CDR3 loop is CASSQTGIDEQYF. CDR3 nucleotides: TGTGCCAGCAGTCAGACAGGGATAGACGAGCAGTACTTC.

The V and J genes are TRBV5-6 and TRBJ2-7; D not resolved. Trimming took off 7 bases at V and 0 bases at J, with 11 bases between the two ends. Looked up from germline, CDR1 is SGHDT and CDR2 is YYEEEE. The CDR3 totals 13 residues. The CDR3 region has the DNA TGTGCCAGCTCGCGGCCCCTCTCCTACGAGCAGTACTTC. It encodes CASSRPLSYEQYF. The full variable domain, with the rest looked up from reference TRBV5-6 and TRBJ2-7, is DAGVTQSPTHLIKTRGQQVTLRCSPKSGHDTVSWYQQALGQGPQFIFQYYEEEERQRGNFPDRFSGHQFPNYSSELNVNALLLGDSALYLCASSRPLSYEQYFGPGTRLTVT.

This clone was detected a few times. The CDR3 sequence is CASSAGKMGEQYF. The CDR3 DNA is TGTGCCAGCAGCGCGGGCAAAATGGGGGAGCAGTACTTC. The chain uses TRBV7-9 and TRBJ2-7; D may be TRBD2 (5 bases). Per the germline V gene, CDR1 is SEHNR and CDR2 is FQNEAQ (reference sequence). V shed 5 bases and J shed 7 bases, with 15 bases lying between them. CDR3 length equals 13 residues.

In this sample, this clone turned up once. The chain couples TRBV6-5 to TRBJ2-1; possible D gene TRBD2, 6 bases. This CDR3 region has 14 residues. CDR1 and CDR2 from the germline V gene are MNHEY and SVGAGI. Trimming stripped 6 bases from V and 0 bases from J, with 9 bases between. The CDR3 coding sequence is TGTGCCAGCAGGGGACTGCCCTCCTACAATGAGCAGTTCTTC. Translating gives CASRGLPSYNEQFF.

The rearrangement uses TRBV7-3 and TRBJ1-1; D remains ambiguous. Germline-derived CDR1 and CDR2 are SGHTA and FQGTGA. The V end was cut by 1 base, the J end by 1 base, with 7 bases between. The CDR3 has 14 amino acids. This CDR3 is CASSLRSGNTEAFF. The CDR3 nucleotides read TGTGCCAGCAGCTTAAGGTCGGGGAACACTGAAGCTTTCTTT.

The genes are TRBV10-2 and TRBJ2-3; TRBD1 agrees at 10 bases. CDR3 length equals 13 residues. V dropped 8 bases and J dropped 4; count of bases not matched to a gene: 3. Germline assignment: CDR1 WSHSY and CDR2 SAAADI. Written as DNA, the CDR3 is TGCGCCAGCGGGGACAGGGGAGCAGATACGCAGTATTTT. It is translated as CASGDRGADTQYF.

The chain combines TRBV28 with TRBJ2-5; D is perhaps TRBD2 (5 bases). The ends were cut back, 8 bases at V and 0 bases at J, with 10 bases in the middle. Germline lookup yields CDR1 MDHEN and CDR2 SYDVKM. CDR3 length: 13 amino acids. The CDR3 DNA sequence: TGTGCCAGCTGTTCGGGGAACCAAGAGACCCAGTACTTC. It codes for CASCSGNQETQYF.

The rearrangement links TRBV7-8 to TRBJ1-1, with TRBD1 identical over 9 bases. J lost 5 bases, V lost 4 bases, and 5 bases had no gene match. CDR3 length: 14 residues. Germline lookup yields CDR1 SGHVS and CDR2 FQNEAQ. CDR3 nucleotides: TGTGCCAGCAGCTCCCGGGACAGGGTAACTGAAGCTTTCTTT. It is translated as CASSSRDRVTEAFF.